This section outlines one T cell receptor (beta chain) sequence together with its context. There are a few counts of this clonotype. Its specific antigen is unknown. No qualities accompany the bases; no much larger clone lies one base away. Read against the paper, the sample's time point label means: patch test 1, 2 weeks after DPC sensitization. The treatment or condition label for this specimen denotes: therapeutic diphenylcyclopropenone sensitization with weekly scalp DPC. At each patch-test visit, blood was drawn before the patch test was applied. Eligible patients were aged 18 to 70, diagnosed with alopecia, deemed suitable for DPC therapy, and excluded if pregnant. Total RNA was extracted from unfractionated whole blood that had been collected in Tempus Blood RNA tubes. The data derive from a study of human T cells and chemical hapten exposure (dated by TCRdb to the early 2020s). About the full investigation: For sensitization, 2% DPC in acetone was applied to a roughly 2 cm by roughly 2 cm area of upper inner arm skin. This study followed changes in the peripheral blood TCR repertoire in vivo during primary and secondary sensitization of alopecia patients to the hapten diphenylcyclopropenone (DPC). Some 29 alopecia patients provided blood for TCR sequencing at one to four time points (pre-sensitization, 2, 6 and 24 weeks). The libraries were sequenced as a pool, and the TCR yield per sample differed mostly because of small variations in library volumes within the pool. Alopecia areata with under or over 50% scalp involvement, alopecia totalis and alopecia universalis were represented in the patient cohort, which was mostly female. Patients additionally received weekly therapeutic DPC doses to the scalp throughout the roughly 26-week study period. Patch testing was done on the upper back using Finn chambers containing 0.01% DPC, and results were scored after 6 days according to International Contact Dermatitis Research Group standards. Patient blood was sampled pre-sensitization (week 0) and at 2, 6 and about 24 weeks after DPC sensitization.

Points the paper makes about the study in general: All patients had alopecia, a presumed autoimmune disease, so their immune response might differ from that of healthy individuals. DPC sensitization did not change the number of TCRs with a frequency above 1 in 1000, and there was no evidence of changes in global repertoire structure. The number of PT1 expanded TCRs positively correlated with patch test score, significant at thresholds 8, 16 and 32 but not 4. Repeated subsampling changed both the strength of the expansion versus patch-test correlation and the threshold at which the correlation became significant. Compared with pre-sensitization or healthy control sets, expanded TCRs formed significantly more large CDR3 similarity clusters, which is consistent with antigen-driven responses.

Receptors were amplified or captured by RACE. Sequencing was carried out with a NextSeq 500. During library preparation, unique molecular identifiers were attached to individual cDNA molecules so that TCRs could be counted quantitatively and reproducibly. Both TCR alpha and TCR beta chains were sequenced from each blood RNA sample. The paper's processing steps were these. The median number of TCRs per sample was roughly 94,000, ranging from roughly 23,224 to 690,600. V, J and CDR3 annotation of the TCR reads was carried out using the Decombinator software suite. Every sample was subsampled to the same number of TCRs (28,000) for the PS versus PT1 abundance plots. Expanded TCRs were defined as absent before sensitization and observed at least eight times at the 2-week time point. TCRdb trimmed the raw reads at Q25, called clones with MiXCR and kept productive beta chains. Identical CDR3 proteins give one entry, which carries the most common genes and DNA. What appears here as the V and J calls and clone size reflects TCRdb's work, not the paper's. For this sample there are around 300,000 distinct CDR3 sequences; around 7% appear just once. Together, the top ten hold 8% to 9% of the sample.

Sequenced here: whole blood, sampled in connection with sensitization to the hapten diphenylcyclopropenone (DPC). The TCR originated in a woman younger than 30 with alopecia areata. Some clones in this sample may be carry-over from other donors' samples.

Here the CDR3 is given as CASSRTLRGGNNEQFF. The DNA sequence reads TGTGCCAGCAGCCGGACCCTGCGGGGGGGGAACAATGAGCAGTTCTTC. The chain joins TRBV7-6 to TRBJ2-1; TRBD2 aligns with 9 central bases. V lost 5 bases and J lost 5 bases, and the count of bases not matched to a germline gene is 10. The germline V gene provides CDR1 SGHVS and CDR2 FNYEAQ. The CDR3 numbers 16 residues from cysteine through phenylalanine. The CDR3 DNA has 48 bases and is translated from base 1. The full variable domain, completed from the reference TRBV7-6 and TRBJ2-1 proteins outside the CDR3, reads GAGVSQSPRYKVTKRGQDVALRCDPISGHVSLYWYRQALGQGPEFLTYFNYEAQQDKSGLPNDRFSAERPEGSISTLTIQRTEQRDSAMYRCASSRTLRGGNNEQFFGPGTRLTVL.